The 22 T cell receptor beta chains presented below share a single source sample, sequenced in a study of post-analysis software for immune sequencing data. Unique molecular identifiers were built into the TCR beta cDNA libraries. TCRdb processed the PCR reads anew with MiXCR; each CDR3 protein has one entry. The table has hundreds of thousands of distinct CDR3 sequences, less than 45% seen once. Findings of the study overall: In patients, 4 to 6 TRBV segments were more frequent than in controls, with TRBV5-6, TRBV5-1 and TRBV20-1 among them.

These receptors lack a known antigen. Input material: blood. The receptors stem from a girl between 10 and 17 years old with multiple sclerosis.

This clonotype was picked up a small number of times. This chain links TRBV3-1 with TRBJ2-4; D might be TRBD1 (5 bases). The DNA matches TRBJ2-7 better at its end, which makes the J call doubtful. The CDR3 runs 16 residues. Germline V gene lookup returns CDR1 LGHDT and CDR2 YNNKEL (reference sequence). The CDR3 protein is CASSQDSGHSAYEQYF. Written as DNA, the CDR3 is TGTGCCAGCAGCCAAGATAGTGGACACTCAGCCTACGAGCAGTACTTC.

In its sample, this clonotype was seen once. The chain joins TRBV28 to TRBJ2-1, with 14 bases fitting TRBD2. Germline CDR1 MDHEN, CDR2 SYDVKM. CDR3 length: 20 amino acids. The junction had 11 bases not matched to a gene; V was cut back by 4 bases and J by 0 bases. The CDR3 DNA is TGTGCCAGCAGTTCCCCGGGACTAGCGGGAGAGAGACTCTCCTACAATGAGCAGTTCTTC. This sequence encodes CASSSPGLAGERLSYNEQFF.

CDR3 sequence (DNA): TGTGCCAGCAGCTTGGGGACAGGTGTCGTCCCGCAGTACTTC. Its translation is CASSLGTGVVPQYF. The chain combines TRBV5-6 with TRBJ2-4; 7 positions agree with TRBD1. CDR1 and CDR2 (germline): SGHDT, YYEEEE. V shed 0 bases and J 13 bases; nucleotides not matched to a gene: 10. There are 14 residues in the CDR3.

This clonotype was picked up a small number of times. The chain links TRBV7-3 to TRBJ2-3, with D perhaps given as TRBD1 or TRBD2 (5 bases each). Germline values: CDR1 SGHTA, CDR2 FQGTGA. The CDR3 spans 16 residues. V lost 5 bases to trimming and J lost 1 base, with 16 bases between them. CDR3 sequence: CASSPGPLDGTDTQYF. The CDR3 coding sequence is TGTGCCAGCAGCCCGGGACCCCTAGATGGCACAGATACGCAGTATTTT. Combining the CDR3 with reference TRBV7-3 and TRBJ2-3 gives the whole variable domain GAGVSQTPSNKVTEKGKYVELRCDPISGHTALYWYRQSLGQGPEFLIYFQGTGAADDSGLPNDRFFAVRPEGSVSTLKIQRTERGDSAVYLCASSPGPLDGTDTQYFGPGTRLTVL.

This chain joins TRBV27 and TRBJ1-1; no firm D call. CDR1 is MNHEY, CDR2 SMNVEV, per germline (reference sequence). Trimming left V 3 bases short and J 5 bases short, with 13 bases between. This CDR3 is 14 amino acids long. In DNA, the CDR3 is TGTGCCAGCAGTTTTCCAGGCGCTAGGACTGAAGCTTTCTTT. It specifies CASSFPGARTEAFF.

This clonotype was observed a handful of times. J is TRBJ1-1 and V is TRBV20-1, with 7 positions matching TRBD1. V dropped 0 bases and J dropped 4; count of bases not matched to a gene: 11. This CDR3 has 16 residues. Germline loops: CDR1 DFQATT, CDR2 SNEGSKA (reference sequence). The CDR3 sequence is CSARDGDRGGSTEAFF. In nucleotides, the CDR3 is TGCAGTGCTAGAGATGGGGATAGAGGGGGCAGCACTGAAGCTTTCTTT.

This clonotype was recorded many times. This rearrangement joins TRBV6-6 to TRBJ1-5; 9 bases agree with TRBD1. Looked up from germline, CDR1 is MNHNY and CDR2 is SVGAGI (reference sequence). The V and J ends lost 6 bases and 6 bases, in that order; junction bases with no gene match: 6. The CDR3 covers 14 residues. DNA of the CDR3: TGTGCCAGCAGGATCACAGGGGGCGGTCAGCCCCAGCATTTT. This gives the protein CASRITGGGQPQHF.

This clonotype was seen a handful of times. The chain carries TRBV29-1 and TRBJ2-5; no clear D gene. In germline, CDR1 is SQVTM, CDR2 ANQGSEA. The CDR3 is 13 residues long. The germline V and J ends were trimmed by 1 base and 5 bases, with 11 bases remaining between them. CDR3: CSVEGQIRETQYF. CDR3 nucleotides: TGCAGCGTTGAAGGTCAGATCCGGGAGACCCAGTACTTC. The variable domain in full, with the rest retrieved from reference TRBV29-1 and TRBJ2-5, is SAVISQKPSRDICQRGTSLTIQCQVDSQVTMMFWYRQQPGQSLTLIATANQGSEATYESGFVIDKFPISRPNLTFSTLTVSNMSPEDSSIYLCSVEGQIRETQYFGPGTRLLVL.

The chain combines TRBV27 with TRBJ2-7; D is uncertain. This CDR3 region has 16 residues. Per germline, CDR1 MNHEY and CDR2 SMNVEV (reference sequence). The V end lost 2 bases, the J end lost 3 bases, and 17 bases lay between the germline ends. This CDR3 reads CASSLEFPSIYYEQYF. The CDR3 DNA sequence: TGTGCCAGCAGTTTAGAGTTTCCCTCTATCTACTACGAGCAGTACTTC.

V usage is TRBV18 and J usage is TRBJ2-1; the match to TRBD1 covers 9 bases. Trimming cost V 3 bases and J 5 bases; bases outside gene matches: 2. Germline V gene data show CDR1 as KGHSH and CDR2 as LQKENI. The CDR3 has 14 residues. CDR3 coding DNA: TGTGCCAGCTCACCCCGGACAGGGGACAATGAGCAGTTCTTC. Amino acid sequence: CASSPRTGDNEQFF.

The rearrangement joins TRBV6-5 to TRBJ1-2; perhaps TRBD1 as D (5 bases). V lost 2 bases and J 2 bases, leaving 9 bases between the germline ends. Germline CDR1 MNHEY, CDR2 SVGAGI. The CDR3 length is 14 residues. CDR3 coding DNA: TGTGCCAGCAGTTACCTCCGGGACAACTATGGCTACACCTTC. As protein: CASSYLRDNYGYTF.

The table lists this clonotype with many counts. V usage is TRBV29-1 and J usage is TRBJ2-4, with D possibly TRBD2 on 6 matching bases. The CDR3 has 14 amino acids. CDR1 is SQVTM, CDR2 ANQGSEA, per germline. V lost 5 bases and J lost 0, with 11 bases in between. The CDR3 DNA reads as TGCAGCGTTCAGACGGGACTAGCCAAAAACATTCAGTACTTC. This gives the protein CSVQTGLAKNIQYF.

The chain is built from TRBV29-1 and TRBJ1-5; D possibly corresponds to TRBD1 (5 bases). The CDR3 sequence is 15 residues long. Between the trimmed V and J ends, which lost 7 bases and 5 bases, there was a span of 21 bases. Germline V gene sequence: CDR1 SQVTM, CDR2 ANQGSEA. CDR3 nucleotide sequence: TGCAGCGCCCTGGACGGCGGGGGGGGTTATCAGCCCCAGCATTTT. It yields the protein CSALDGGGGYQPQHF.

The gene calls are TRBV12-3 or TRBV12-4 and TRBJ1-2, with a possible D match to TRBD1 (5 bases). The germline V and J ends were trimmed by 1 base and 4 bases, with 10 bases remaining between them. CDR3 length equals 14 residues. This CDR3 reads CASSLVGTFYGYTF. The CDR3 bases are TGTGCCAGCAGTTTAGTCGGGACCTTCTATGGCTACACCTTC.

This clonotype was seen only a few times. This rearrangement joins TRBV29-1 to TRBJ2-7; D may be TRBD1 (7 bases). The ends were cut back, 4 bases at V and 1 base at J, with 11 bases in the middle. This CDR3 is 13 amino acids long. CDR1 is SQVTM and CDR2 is ANQGSEA in the germline V gene. The CDR3: CSVGGTASYEQYF. CDR3 DNA: TGCAGCGTTGGCGGGACAGCATCCTACGAGCAGTACTTC.

There are a few counts of this clonotype. The V gene is TRBV29-1, the J gene TRBJ2-7; the D is unclear. The V and J ends lost 6 bases and 2 bases respectively, with 8 bases between them. Per the germline V gene, CDR1 is SQVTM and CDR2 is ANQGSEA. This CDR3 is 11 amino acids long. CDR3: CSVIGPYEQYF. The CDR3 region has the DNA TGCAGCGTGATAGGTCCCTACGAGCAGTACTTC.

The table lists this clonotype with a few counts. V gene TRBV12-3 or TRBV12-4 combines with J gene TRBJ1-2; D may be TRBD1 (5 bases). The V end lost 7 bases, the J end lost 3 bases, and 12 bases lay between the germline ends. The CDR3 contains 13 residues. CDR3 protein: CASTPTADYGYTF. The DNA of the CDR3 is TGTGCCAGCACCCCGACAGCAGACTATGGCTACACCTTC.

CDR3 nucleotide sequence: TGCAGTGCTGGTTTGAGGGATGGCTACACCTTC. Its protein product is CSAGLRDGYTF. The J gene is TRBJ1-2, the V gene TRBV20-1, with unresolved D. Trimming pared 5 bases from V and 6 bases from J, leaving 10 bases between. This CDR3 is 11 amino acids long. Germline values: CDR1 DFQATT, CDR2 SNEGSKA (reference sequence).

The table lists this clonotype with a few counts. The chain employs TRBV6-5 and TRBJ1-2, with D hard to call. CDR1 and CDR2 (germline): MNHEY, SVGAGI. With 4 bases removed from V and 9 bases from J, the gap between germline ends came to 15 bases. This CDR3 is 13 amino acids long. The CDR3 region is CASSWERVGSYTF. In nucleotides, the CDR3 is TGTGCCAGCAGTTGGGAGAGGGTTGGGAGCTACACCTTC.

The genes are TRBV7-3 and TRBJ2-3; 14 bases map to TRBD2. The V gene's germline CDR1 is SGHTA and CDR2 FQGTGA. V lost 5 bases, J lost 1 base, and 11 bases stayed unmatched. CDR3 size: 19 residues. The CDR3 region is CASSAPGLAGAGGTDTQYF. For the CDR3, the DNA is TGTGCCAGCAGCGCCCCGGGACTAGCGGGAGCGGGCGGCACAGATACGCAGTATTTT.

As for this clonotype: No conserved phenylalanine or tryptophan ends this CDR3, so it is likely a read error. The chain couples TRBV12-3 or TRBV12-4 to TRBJ2-3; TRBD1 matches 7 bases. Trimming at V came to 4 bases and at J to 2 bases, leaving 6 bases not matched to a gene. The CDR3 extends over 15 amino acids. As DNA, the CDR3 is TGTGCCAGCAGTTCCCCGGGACAGACCACAGATACGCAGTATTCT. Residues: CASSSPGQTTDTQYS.

The rearrangement links TRBV4-3 to TRBJ2-3; the D gene is possibly TRBD1 (5 bases). The CDR3 spans 14 residues. Germline CDR1 LGHNA, CDR2 YSLEER. V lost 0 bases and J 6 bases, leaving 10 bases between the germline ends. Here the CDR3 reads CASSQEGRADTQYF. CDR3 in DNA: TGCGCCAGCAGCCAAGAAGGCAGGGCGGATACGCAGTATTTT.